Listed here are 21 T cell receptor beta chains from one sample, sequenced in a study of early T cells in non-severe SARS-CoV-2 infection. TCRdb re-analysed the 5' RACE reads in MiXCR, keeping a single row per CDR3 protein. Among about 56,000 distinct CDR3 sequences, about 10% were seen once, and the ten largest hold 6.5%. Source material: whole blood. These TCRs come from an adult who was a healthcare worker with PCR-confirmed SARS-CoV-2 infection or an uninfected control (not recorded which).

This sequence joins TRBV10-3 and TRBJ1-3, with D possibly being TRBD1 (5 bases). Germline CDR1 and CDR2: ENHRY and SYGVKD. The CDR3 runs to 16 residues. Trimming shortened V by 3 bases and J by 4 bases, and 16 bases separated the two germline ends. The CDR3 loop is CAISDYRKNSGNTIYF. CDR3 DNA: TGTGCCATCAGTGACTACAGGAAGAACTCAGGAAACACCATATATTTT.

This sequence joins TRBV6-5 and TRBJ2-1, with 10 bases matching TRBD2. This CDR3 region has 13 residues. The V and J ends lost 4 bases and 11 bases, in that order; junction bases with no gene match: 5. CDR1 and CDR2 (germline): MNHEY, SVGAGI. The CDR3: CASSLTSGTKQFF. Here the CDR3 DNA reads TGTGCCAGCAGTTTAACTAGCGGGACGAAGCAGTTCTTC.

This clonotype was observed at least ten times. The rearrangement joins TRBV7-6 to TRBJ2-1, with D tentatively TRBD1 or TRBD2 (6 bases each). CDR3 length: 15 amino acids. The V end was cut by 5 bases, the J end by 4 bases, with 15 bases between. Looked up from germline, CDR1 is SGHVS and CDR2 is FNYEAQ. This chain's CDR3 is CASSPRGAGYNEQFF. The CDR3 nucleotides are TGTGCCAGCAGCCCAAGGGGGGCAGGGTACAATGAGCAGTTCTTC.

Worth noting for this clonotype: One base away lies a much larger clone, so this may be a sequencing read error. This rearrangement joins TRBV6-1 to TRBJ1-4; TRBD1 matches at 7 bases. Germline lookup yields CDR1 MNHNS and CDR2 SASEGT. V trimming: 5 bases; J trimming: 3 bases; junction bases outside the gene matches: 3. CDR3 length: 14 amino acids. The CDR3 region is CASSFRGSNEKLFF. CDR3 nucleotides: TGTGCCAGCAGTTTCAGGGGGTCTAATGAAAAACTGTTTTTT.

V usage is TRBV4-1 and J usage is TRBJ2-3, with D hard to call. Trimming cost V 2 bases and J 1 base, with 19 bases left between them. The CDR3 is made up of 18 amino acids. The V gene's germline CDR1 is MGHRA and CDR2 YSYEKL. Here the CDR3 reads CASSQFLLKSHGTDTQYF. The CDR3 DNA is TGCGCCAGCAGCCAATTTCTCCTCAAGAGCCATGGCACAGATACGCAGTATTTT.

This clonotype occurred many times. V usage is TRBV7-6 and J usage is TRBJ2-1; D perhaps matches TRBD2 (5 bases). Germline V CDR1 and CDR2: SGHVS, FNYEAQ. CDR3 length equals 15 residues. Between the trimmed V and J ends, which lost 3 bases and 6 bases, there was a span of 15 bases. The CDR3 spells CASSLGAVSLNEQFF. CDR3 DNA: TGTGCCAGCAGCTTGGGAGCGGTATCTCTCAATGAGCAGTTCTTC.

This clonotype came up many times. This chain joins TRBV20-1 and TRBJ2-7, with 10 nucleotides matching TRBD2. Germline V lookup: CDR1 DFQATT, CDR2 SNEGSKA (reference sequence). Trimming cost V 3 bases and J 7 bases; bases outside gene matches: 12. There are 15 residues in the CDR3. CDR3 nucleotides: TGCAGTGCTAGTGCGTTAGCGGGAGGTTCTGGAGAGCAGTACTTC. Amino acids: CSASALAGGSGEQYF.

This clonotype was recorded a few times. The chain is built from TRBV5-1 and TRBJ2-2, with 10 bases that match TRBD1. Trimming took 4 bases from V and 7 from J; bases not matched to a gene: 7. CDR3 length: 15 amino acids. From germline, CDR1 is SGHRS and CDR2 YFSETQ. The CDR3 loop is CASSVGTGARGELFF. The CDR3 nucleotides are TGCGCCAGCAGCGTCGGGACAGGGGCGCGCGGGGAGCTGTTTTTT.

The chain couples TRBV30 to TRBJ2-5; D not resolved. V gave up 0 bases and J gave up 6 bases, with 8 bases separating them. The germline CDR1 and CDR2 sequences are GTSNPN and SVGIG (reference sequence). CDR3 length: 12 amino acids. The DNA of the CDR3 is TGTGCCTGGAGTGTAGGTGGACAGACCCAGTACTTC. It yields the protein CAWSVGGQTQYF. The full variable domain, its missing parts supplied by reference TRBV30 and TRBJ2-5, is SQTIHQWPATLVQPVGSPLSLECTVEGTSNPNLYWYRQAAGRGLQLLFYSVGIGQISSEVPQNLSASRPQDRQFILSSKKLLLSDSGFYLCAWSVGGQTQYFGPGTRLLVL.

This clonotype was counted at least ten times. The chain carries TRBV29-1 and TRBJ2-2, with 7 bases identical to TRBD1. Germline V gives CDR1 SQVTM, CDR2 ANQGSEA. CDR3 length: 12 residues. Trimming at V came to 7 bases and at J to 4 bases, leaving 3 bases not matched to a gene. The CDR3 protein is CSANRGTGELFF. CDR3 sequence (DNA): TGCAGCGCAAACAGGGGCACCGGGGAGCTGTTTTTT.

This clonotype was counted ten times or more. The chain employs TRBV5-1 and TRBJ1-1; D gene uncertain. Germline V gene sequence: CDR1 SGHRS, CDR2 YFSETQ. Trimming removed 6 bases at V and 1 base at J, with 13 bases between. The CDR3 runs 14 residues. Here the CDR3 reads CASKVKQTNTEAFF. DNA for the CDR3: TGCGCCAGCAAAGTTAAACAGACGAACACTGAAGCTTTCTTT.

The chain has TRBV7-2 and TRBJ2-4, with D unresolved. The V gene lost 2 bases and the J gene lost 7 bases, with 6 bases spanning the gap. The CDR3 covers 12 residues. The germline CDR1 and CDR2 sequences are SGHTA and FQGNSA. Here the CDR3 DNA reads TGTGCCAGCAGCTTAAATTGGAACATTCAGTACTTC. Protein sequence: CASSLNWNIQYF.

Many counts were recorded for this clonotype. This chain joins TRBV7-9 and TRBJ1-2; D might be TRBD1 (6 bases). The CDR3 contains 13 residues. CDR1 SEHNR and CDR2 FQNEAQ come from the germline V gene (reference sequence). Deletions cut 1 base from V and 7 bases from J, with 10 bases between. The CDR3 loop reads CASSLEGGGGYTF. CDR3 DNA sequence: TGTGCCAGCAGCTTAGAAGGGGGTGGTGGCTACACCTTC.

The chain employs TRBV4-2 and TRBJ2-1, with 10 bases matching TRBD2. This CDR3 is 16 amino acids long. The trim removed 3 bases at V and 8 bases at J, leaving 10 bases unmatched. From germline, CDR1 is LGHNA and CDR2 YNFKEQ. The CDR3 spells CASSQRSSGSRDEQFF. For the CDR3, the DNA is TGTGCCAGCAGCCAGAGGTCTAGCGGGAGTCGTGATGAGCAGTTCTTC.

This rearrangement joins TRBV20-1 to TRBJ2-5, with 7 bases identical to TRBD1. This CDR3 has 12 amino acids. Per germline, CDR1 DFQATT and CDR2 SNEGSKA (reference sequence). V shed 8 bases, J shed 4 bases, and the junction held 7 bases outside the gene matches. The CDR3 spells CSIDREGETQYF. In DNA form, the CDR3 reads TGCAGTATTGACAGGGAAGGAGAGACCCAGTACTTC.

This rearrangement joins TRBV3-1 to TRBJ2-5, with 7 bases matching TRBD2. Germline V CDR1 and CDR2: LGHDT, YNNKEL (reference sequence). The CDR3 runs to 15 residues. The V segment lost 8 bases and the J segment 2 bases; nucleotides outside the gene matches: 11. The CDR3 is CASRPRTSWQETQYF. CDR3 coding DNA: TGTGCCAGCCGCCCCCGGACTAGTTGGCAAGAGACCCAGTACTTC.

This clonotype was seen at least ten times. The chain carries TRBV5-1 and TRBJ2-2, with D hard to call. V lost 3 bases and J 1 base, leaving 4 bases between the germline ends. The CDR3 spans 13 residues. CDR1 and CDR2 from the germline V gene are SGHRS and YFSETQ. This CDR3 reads CASSSENTGELFF. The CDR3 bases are TGCGCCAGCAGCTCAGAGAACACCGGGGAGCTGTTTTTT.

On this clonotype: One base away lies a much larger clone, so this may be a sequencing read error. CDR3 protein: CVSSLAGRSGQYF. CDR3 nucleotides: TGCGTCAGCAGCTTGGCTGGCAGATCCGGGCAGTACTTC. This chain links TRBV5-1 with TRBJ2-7; D unclear. CDR1 and CDR2 (germline): SGHRS, YFSETQ. This CDR3 spans 13 amino acids.

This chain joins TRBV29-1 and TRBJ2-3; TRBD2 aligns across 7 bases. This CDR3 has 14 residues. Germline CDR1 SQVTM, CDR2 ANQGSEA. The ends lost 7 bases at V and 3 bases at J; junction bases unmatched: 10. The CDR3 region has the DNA TGCAGCGCTGGGGACTACCTCTTGACAGATACGCAGTATTTT. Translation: CSAGDYLLTDTQYF.

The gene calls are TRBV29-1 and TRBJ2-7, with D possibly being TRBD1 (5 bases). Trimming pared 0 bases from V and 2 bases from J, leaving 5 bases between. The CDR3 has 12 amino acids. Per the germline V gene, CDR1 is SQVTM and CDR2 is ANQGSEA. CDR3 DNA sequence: TGCAGCGTTGAAGACAGGGCCTACGAGCAGTACTTC. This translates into CSVEDRAYEQYF.

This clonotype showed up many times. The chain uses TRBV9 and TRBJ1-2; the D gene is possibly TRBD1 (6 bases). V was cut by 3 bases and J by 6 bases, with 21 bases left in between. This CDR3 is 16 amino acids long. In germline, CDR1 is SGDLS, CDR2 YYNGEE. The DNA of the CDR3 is TGTGCCAGCAGCGGATCCCCCTCGAACAGGGCAAATGGCTACACCTTC. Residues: CASSGSPSNRANGYTF. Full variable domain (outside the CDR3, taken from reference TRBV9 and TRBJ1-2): DSGVTQTPKHLITATGQRVTLRCSPRSGDLSVYWYQQSLDQGLQFLIQYYNGEERAKGNILERFSAQQFPDLHSELNLSSLELGDSALYFCASSGSPSNRANGYTFGSGTRLTVV.